This TCR beta chain was recorded in a study of beta chain features in type 1 diabetes. General study findings and limits: At VDJ recombination sites, type 1 diabetes patients had fewer insertions and more deleted nucleotides. Shortening that was moderate but significant affected the TCRB CDR3s of Type 1 diabetes patients in all four CD4+ subsets. Small HLA sub-analyses could not settle whether HLA shapes TCRB rearrangement.

Notes on this clone: As yet, its antigen is unknown.

The authors reverse transcribed all of the isolated RNA, so sequencing captured expressed TCRB transcripts. Naive, central memory and regulatory T cell samples came to a mean of approximately 4 million reads. The table came from immunoSEQ multiplex PCR; TCRdb's copy has only in-frame clones and leaves some out. Of about 150,000 clones in the sample, over 7.5% were seen once. Trimming cost V 0 bases and J 8 bases, with 16 bases left between them. The CDR3 has 15 residues. The V gene's germline CDR1 is MGHRA and CDR2 YSYEKL. The genes are TRBV4-1 and TRBJ1-2; possibly TRBD1 for D (6 bases). The TCR was taken from a man between 18 and 29 years old in good health. Sample: central memory CD4+ T cells from blood. The CDR3 here is CASSQESQQGRGYTF. The CDR3 DNA follows: TGCGCCAGCAGCCAAGAGTCTCAACAGGGTCGGGGCTACACCTTC.